Here is one TCR beta chain with its context. Antigen specificity is unknown. The data stem from a study of graft-versus-host responses after intestinal transplantation. Points from the study as a whole: Declining HvG levels early post-transplant were linked to peak circulating GvH clone levels.

Germline-derived CDR1 and CDR2 are SEHNR and FQNEAQ (reference sequence). The CDR3 consists of 17 residues. V lost 4 bases to trimming and J lost 3 bases; unmatched junction nucleotides: 6. Clones were read by immunoSEQ multiplex PCR, and TCRdb kept only the in-frame ones, dropping some. In the table there are 16,000 or so clones, approximately 95% of which are singletons. The source of this sequence is a human patient who received an intestinal transplant, so some T cells may come from the graft donor. This material consisted of PBMCs, taken 23 days after intestinal transplant. The V gene is TRBV7-9, the J gene TRBJ2-4; 13 nucleotides match TRBD2. CDR3 amino acids: CASSSGLAGEDKNIQYF. The CDR3 DNA reads as TGTGCCAGCAGCTCAGGACTAGCGGGAGAAGACAAAAACATTCAGTACTTC.